The clone carrying this T cell receptor beta chain was seen a handful of times. Antigen unknown. Germline-derived CDR1 and CDR2 are DFQATT and SNEGSKA (reference sequence). The V end lost 3 bases, the J end lost 10 bases, and 7 bases lay between the germline ends. There are 10 residues in the CDR3. Reverse transcription of all isolated RNA meant that expressed TCRB transcripts were sequenced. Sequencing was performed with immunoSEQ multiplex PCR; in TCRdb, only in-frame clones are kept and a portion is missing. The sample yields some 280,000 clones, over 11% seen once. The data stem from a study of beta chain features in type 1 diabetes. Study conclusions and caveats: All four CD4+ subsets of Type 1 diabetes patients contained TCRB CDR3s that were moderately but significantly shorter.

This clonotype was obtained from a man aged 25-45 years with type 1 diabetes. Sequencing input: naive CD4+ T cells from blood. The chain carries TRBV20-1 and TRBJ2-1; D perhaps matches TRBD1 (5 bases). CDR3 nucleotide sequence: TGCAGTGCTAGGGGGCGGGAGCAGTTCTTC. Translation gives CSARGREQFF.